The clone carrying this TCR beta chain was picked up a small number of times. Its antigen is as yet unknown. Assay: immunoSEQ multiplex PCR; the TCRdb copy retains only in-frame clones and omits some. The table shows 15,000 to 20,000 clones, with roughly four fifths occurring only once. The sample originates from a study of regulatory dendritic cells for organ transplantation. Overall study context: Regulatory dendritic cells came from monocytes given vitamin D3 and IL-10. On day 6, the dendritic cells were exposed to LPS.

The study, taken as a whole, reports: Considerable individual heterogeneity was seen in alloreactive memory CD8+ T cells. Memory CD8+ T cells were the most oligoclonal; naive cells were highly diverse.

V was shortened by 5 bases and J by 8 bases, with 12 bases between the two germline ends. The CDR3 extends over 12 amino acids. Germline V CDR1 and CDR2: KGHSH, LQKENI. Sorted T cells were CFSE-labeled and cultured 5 days with allogeneic regulatory or mature dendritic cells at 1:10. The sample comprised memory CD4+ T cells from blood cultured with regulatory dendritic cells. Noted subset: CD45RO+ memory T cells. The chain links TRBV18 to TRBJ1-2; perhaps TRBD1 as D (5 bases). This clonotype originated in a human donor in good health. In DNA, the CDR3 is TGTGCCAGCTCATCACAGGTCTGGGGCTACACCTTC. This codes for CASSSQVWGYTF.